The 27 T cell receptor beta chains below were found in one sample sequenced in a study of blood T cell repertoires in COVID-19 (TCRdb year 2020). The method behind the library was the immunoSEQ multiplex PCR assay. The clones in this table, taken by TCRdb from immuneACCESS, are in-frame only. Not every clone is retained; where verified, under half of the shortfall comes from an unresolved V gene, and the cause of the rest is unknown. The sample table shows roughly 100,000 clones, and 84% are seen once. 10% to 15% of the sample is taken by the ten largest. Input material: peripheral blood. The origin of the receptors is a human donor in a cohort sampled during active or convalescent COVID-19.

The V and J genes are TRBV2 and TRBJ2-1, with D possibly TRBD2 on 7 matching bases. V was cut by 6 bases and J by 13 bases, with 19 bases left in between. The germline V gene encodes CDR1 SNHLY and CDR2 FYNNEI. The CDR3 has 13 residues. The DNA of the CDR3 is TGTGCCAGCAGGCAATGGGGGGGGCCCAAACAGTTCTTC. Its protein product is CASRQWGGPKQFF.

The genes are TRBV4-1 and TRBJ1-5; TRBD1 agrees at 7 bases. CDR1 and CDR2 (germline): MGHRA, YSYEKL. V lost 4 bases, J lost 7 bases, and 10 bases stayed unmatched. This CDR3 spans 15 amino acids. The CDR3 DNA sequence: TGCGCCAGCAGCCGACAGGGAGAAGGCGAGCAGCCCCAGCATTTT. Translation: CASSRQGEGEQPQHF.

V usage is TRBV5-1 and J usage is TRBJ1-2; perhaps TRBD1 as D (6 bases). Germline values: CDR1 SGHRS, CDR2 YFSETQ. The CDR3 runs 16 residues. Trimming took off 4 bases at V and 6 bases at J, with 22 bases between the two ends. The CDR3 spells CASSQGQTSGWDGYTF. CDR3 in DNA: TGCGCCAGCAGCCAAGGACAGACCTCGGGGTGGGATGGCTACACCTTC.

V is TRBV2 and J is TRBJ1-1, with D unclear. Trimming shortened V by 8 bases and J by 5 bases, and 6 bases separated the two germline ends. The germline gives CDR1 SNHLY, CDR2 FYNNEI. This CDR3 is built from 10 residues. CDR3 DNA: TGTGCCAGCCGGGGAACTGAAGCTTTCTTT. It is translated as CASRGTEAFF.

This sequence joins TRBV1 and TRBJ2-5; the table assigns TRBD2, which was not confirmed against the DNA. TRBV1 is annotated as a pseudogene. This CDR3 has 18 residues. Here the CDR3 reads CTSSQPAKGGYTQETQYF. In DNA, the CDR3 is TGCACCAGCAGCCAGCCGGCGAAGGGGGGGTATACTCAAGAGACCCAGTACTTC.

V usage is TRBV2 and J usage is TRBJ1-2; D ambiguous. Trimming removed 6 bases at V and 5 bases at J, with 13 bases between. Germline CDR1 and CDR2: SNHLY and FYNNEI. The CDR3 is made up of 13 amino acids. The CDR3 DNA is TGTGCCAGCAGCCCAGACGGAGATTATGGCTACACCTTC. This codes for CASSPDGDYGYTF.

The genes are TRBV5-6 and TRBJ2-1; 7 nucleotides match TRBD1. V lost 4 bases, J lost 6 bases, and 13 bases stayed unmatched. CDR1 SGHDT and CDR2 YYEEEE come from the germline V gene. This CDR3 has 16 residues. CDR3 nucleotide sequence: TGTGCCAGCAGCCCGTGGGACAGCCTCTCGATCAATGAGCAGTTCTTC. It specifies CASSPWDSLSINEQFF.

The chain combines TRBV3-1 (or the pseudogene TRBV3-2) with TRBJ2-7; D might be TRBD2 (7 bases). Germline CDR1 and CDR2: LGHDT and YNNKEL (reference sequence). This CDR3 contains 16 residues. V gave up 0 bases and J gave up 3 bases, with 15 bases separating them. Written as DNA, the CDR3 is TGTGCCAGCAGCCAAGATACGCGGGGGCGCATCTACGAGCAGTACTTC. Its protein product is CASSQDTRGRIYEQYF.

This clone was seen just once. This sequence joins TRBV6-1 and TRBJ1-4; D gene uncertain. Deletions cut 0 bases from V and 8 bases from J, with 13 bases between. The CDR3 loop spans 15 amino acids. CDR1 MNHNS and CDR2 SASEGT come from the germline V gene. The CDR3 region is CASSEAGGVFEKLFF. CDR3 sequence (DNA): TGTGCCAGCAGTGAAGCGGGCGGGGTTTTCGAAAAACTGTTTTTT.

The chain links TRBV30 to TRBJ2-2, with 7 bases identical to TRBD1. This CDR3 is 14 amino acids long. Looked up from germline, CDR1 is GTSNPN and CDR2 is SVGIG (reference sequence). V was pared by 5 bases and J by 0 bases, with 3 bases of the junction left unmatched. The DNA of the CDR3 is TGTGCCTGGTCCCAGGGGGCGAACACCGGGGAGCTGTTTTTT. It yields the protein CAWSQGANTGELFF. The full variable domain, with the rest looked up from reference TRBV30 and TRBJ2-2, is SQTIHQWPATLVQPVGSPLSLECTVEGTSNPNLYWYRQAAGRGLQLLFYSVGIGQISSEVPQNLSASRPQDRQFILSSKKLLLSDSGFYLCAWSQGANTGELFFGEGSRLTVL.

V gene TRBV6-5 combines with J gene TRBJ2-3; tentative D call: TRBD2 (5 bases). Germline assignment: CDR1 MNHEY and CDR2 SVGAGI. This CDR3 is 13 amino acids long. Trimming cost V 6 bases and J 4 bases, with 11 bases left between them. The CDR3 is CASSRGWADTQYF. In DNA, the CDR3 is TGTGCCAGCAGCCGCGGGTGGGCAGATACGCAGTATTTT.

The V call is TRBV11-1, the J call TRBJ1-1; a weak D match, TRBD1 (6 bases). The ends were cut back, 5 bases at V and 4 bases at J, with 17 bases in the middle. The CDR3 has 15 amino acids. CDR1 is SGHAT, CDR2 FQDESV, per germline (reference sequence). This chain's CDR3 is CASSPFGGEITEAFF. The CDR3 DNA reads TGTGCCAGCAGCCCTTTTGGGGGCGAGATCACTGAAGCTTTCTTT.

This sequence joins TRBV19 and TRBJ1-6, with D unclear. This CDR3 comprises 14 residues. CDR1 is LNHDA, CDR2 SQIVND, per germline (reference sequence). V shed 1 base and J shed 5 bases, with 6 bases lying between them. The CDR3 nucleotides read TGTGCCAGTAGTATAGCGGGGAATAATTCACCCCTCCACTTT. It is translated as CASSIAGNNSPLHF.

As DNA, the CDR3 is TGTGCCAGTAGTACTTCTGACAGACTTAGCAATCAGCCCCAGCATTTT. This gives the protein CASSTSDRLSNQPQHF. V is TRBV19 and J is TRBJ1-5; D is perhaps TRBD1 (5 bases). CDR3 length equals 16 residues. Looked up from germline, CDR1 is LNHDA and CDR2 is SQIVND (reference sequence). Trimming stripped 4 bases from V and 0 bases from J, with 13 bases between.

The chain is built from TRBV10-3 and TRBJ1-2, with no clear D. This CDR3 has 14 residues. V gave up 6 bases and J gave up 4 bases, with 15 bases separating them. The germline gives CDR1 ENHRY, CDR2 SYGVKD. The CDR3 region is CAISGLGGFYGYTF. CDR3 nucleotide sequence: TGTGCCATCAGCGGACTAGGCGGATTCTATGGCTACACCTTC.

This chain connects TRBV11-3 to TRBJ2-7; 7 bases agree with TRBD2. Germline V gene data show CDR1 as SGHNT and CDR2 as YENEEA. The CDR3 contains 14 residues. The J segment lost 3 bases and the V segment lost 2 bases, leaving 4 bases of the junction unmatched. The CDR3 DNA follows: TGTGCCAGCAGCTTACCGGGGAGGGACTACGAGCAGTACTTC. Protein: CASSLPGRDYEQYF. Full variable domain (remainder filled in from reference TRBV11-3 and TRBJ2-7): EAGVVQSPRYKIIEKKQPVAFWCNPISGHNTLYWYLQNLGQGPELLIRYENEEAVDDSQLPKDRFSAERLKGVDSTLKIQPAELGDSAVYLCASSLPGRDYEQYFGPGTRLTVT.

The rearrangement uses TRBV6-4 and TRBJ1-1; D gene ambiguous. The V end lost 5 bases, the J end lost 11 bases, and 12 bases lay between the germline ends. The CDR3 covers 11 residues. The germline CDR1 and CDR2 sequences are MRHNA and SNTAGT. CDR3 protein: CASSKLPPAFF. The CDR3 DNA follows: TGTGCCAGCAGTAAGCTTCCTCCGGCTTTCTTT.

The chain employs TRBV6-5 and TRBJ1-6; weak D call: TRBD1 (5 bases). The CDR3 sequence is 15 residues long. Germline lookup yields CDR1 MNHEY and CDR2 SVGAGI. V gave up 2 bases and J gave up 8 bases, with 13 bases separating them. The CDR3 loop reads CASSYLGGRDSPLHF. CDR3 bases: TGTGCCAGCAGTTACCTGGGGGGGAGGGATTCACCCCTCCACTTT.

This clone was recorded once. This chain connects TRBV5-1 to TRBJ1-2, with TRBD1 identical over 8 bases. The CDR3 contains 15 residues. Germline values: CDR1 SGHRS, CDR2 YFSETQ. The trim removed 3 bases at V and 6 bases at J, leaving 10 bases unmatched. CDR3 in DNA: TGCGCCAGCAGCTATGTGACAGGGGCCGCTCATGGCTACACCTTC. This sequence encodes CASSYVTGAAHGYTF.

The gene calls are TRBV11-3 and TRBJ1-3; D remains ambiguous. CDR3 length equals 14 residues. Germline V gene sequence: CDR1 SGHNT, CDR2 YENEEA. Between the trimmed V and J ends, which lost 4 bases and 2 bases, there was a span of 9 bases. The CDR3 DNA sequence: TGTGCCAGCAGCTACTCCCTGGCTGGAAACACCATATATTTT. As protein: CASSYSLAGNTIYF.

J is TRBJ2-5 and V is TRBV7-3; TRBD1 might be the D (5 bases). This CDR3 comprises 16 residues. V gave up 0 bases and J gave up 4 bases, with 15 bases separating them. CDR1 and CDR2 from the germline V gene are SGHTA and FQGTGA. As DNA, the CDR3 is TGTGCCAGCAGCTTAACGACAAGTGGCAGGGCAGAGACCCAGTACTTC. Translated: CASSLTTSGRAETQYF.

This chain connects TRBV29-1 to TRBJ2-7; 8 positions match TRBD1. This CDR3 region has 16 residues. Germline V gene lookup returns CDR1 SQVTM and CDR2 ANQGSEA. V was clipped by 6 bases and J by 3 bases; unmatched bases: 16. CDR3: CSVTRTGTGKIYEQYF. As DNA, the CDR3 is TGCAGCGTAACCAGGACCGGGACAGGAAAAATCTACGAGCAGTACTTC.

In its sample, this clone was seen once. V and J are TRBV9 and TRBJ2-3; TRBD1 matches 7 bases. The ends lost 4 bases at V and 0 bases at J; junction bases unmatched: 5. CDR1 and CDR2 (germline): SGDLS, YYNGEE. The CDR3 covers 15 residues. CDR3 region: CASSPTTGSTDTQYF. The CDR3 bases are TGTGCCAGCAGCCCTACGACAGGGAGCACAGATACGCAGTATTTT.

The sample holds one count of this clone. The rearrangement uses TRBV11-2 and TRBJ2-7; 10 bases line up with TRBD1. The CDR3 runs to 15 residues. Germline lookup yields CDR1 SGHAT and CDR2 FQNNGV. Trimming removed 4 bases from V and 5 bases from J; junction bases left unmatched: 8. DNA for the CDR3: TGTGCCAGCAGCTCCCCGGACAGGGGGAGAAACGAGCAGTACTTC. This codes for CASSSPDRGRNEQYF. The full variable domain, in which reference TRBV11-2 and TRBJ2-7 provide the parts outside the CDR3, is EAGVAQSPRYKIIEKRQSVAFWCNPISGHATLYWYQQILGQGPKLLIQFQNNGVVDDSQLPKDRFSAERLKGVDSTLKIQPAKLEDSAVYLCASSSPDRGRNEQYFGPGTRLTVT.

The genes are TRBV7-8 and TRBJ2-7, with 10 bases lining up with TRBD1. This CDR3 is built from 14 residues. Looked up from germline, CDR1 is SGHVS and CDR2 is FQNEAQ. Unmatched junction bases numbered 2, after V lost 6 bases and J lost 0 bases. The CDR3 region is CASSWTGGSYEQYF. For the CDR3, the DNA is TGTGCCAGCAGTTGGACAGGGGGCTCCTACGAGCAGTACTTC.

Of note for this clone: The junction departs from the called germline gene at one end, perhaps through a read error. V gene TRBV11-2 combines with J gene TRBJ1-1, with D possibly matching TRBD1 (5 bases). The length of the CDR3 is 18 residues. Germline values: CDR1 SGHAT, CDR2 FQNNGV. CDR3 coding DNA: TGTGCCAGCAGCTTAGGGGGGGTTCGTGTCTTTATGAACACTGAGGCTTTCTTT. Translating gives CASSLGGVRVFMNTEAFF. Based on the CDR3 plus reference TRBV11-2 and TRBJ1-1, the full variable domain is EAGVAQSPRYKIIEKRQSVAFWCNPISGHATLYWYQQILGQGPKLLIQFQNNGVVDDSQLPKDRFSAERLKGVDSTLKIQPAKLEDSAVYLCASSLGGVRVFMNTEAFFGQGTRLTVV.

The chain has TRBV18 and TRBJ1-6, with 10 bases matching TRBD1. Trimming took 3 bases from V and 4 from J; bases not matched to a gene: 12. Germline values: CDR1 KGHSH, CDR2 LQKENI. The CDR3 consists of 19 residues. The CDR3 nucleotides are TGTGCCAGCTCACCGGTTCACTCCGGGACAGGGGATTATAATTCACCCCTCCACTTT. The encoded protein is CASSPVHSGTGDYNSPLHF.